A single sample gave rise to the 22 T cell receptor beta chains below, sequenced in a study of T-cell reconstitution after alpha-beta-depleted transplantation in children. Unique molecular identifiers tagged the TCRbeta library. From the PCR reads, TCRdb called clonotypes with MiXCR, one entry per CDR3 protein. The profile shows roughly 350,000 distinct CDR3 sequences, 10% of them singletons. Here the sequenced sample was PBMCs from the stem cell graft donor, taken from the stem cell graft. The receptor source for this set is a human donor who donated a stem cell graft to a child with acute lymphoblastic leukemia.

This clonotype came up a few times. This chain connects TRBV27 to TRBJ2-1, with 10 bases matching TRBD2. CDR3 length: 16 amino acids. Germline assignment: CDR1 MNHEY and CDR2 SMNVEV (reference sequence). The junction had 12 bases not matched to a gene; V was cut back by 7 bases and J by 6 bases. Here the CDR3 reads CASNPGLAGGLNEQFF. CDR3 nucleotide sequence: TGTGCCAGCAATCCCGGATTAGCGGGAGGCCTCAATGAGCAGTTCTTC.

This chain links TRBV5-1 with TRBJ2-1, with TRBD1 as a possible D gene (6 bases). CDR3 size: 14 residues. Trimming cost V 3 bases and J 0 bases, with 7 bases left between them. Germline CDR1 is SGHRS and CDR2 is YFSETQ. This chain's CDR3 is CASSWTASYNEQFF. CDR3 nucleotides: TGCGCCAGCAGCTGGACAGCCTCCTACAATGAGCAGTTCTTC.

As regards this clonotype: An end of the junction does not agree with germline; a read error may underlie this. V gene TRBV4-3 combines with J gene TRBJ1-5; 8 bases are shared with TRBD1. Per the germline V gene, CDR1 is LGHNA and CDR2 is YSLEER. The length of the CDR3 is 14 residues. CDR3 nucleotides: TGCGCCAGCAGCCCCGGACAGGGTGAACAGCCCCATCATTTT. This sequence encodes CASSPGQGEQPHHF.

The rearrangement links TRBV6-2 or TRBV6-3 to TRBJ2-7, with D possibly TRBD1 on 6 matching bases. Trimming left V 6 bases short and J 3 bases short, with 15 bases between. There are 14 residues in the CDR3. Germline V gene data show CDR1 as MNHEY and CDR2 as SVGEGT. The CDR3 region is CASSTGTRDYEQYF. CDR3 nucleotides: TGTGCCAGCAGCACCGGGACACGGGACTACGAGCAGTACTTC.

This clonotype was observed a handful of times. The CDR3 coding sequence is TGTGCCAGCAGCTTAGGGTCGCAGGGTACGACTGAAGCTTTCTTT. This codes for CASSLGSQGTTEAFF. J is TRBJ1-1 and V is TRBV7-9, with D possibly being TRBD1 (5 bases). Germline V gives CDR1 SEHNR, CDR2 FQNEAQ (reference sequence). V lost 1 base to trimming and J lost 5 bases, with 14 bases between them. There are 15 residues in the CDR3.

This sequence joins TRBV12-3 or TRBV12-4 and TRBJ2-1; D tentatively fits TRBD1 or TRBD2 (5 bases each). V lost 3 bases and J 8 bases, leaving 17 bases between the germline ends. The CDR3 runs to 15 residues. CDR3 in amino acids: CASSFVGPLRDEQFF. The CDR3 DNA follows: TGTGCCAGCAGTTTTGTGGGACCTCTTCGAGATGAGCAGTTCTTC.

Details on this clonotype: The junction shows a germline mismatch at one end, possibly a read error. CDR3 DNA sequence: TGTGCTAGCAGCTTAAGTACAGGGGACACCGGGGAGCTGTTTTTT. It yields the protein CASSLSTGDTGELFF. J is TRBJ2-2 and V is TRBV7-7, with 7 bases that match TRBD1. Germline loops: CDR1 SSHAT, CDR2 FNYEAQ (reference sequence). This CDR3 is 15 amino acids long.

This sequence joins TRBV11-2 and TRBJ1-1; D uncertain. Deletions cut 5 bases from V and 3 bases from J, with 19 bases between. In germline, CDR1 is SGHAT, CDR2 FQNNGV. This CDR3 has 16 residues. The CDR3 DNA sequence: TGTGCCAGCAGCCCCACCCAAGAGAGGGAGGACACTGAAGCTTTCTTT. Protein: CASSPTQEREDTEAFF.

This clonotype was recorded a few times. J is TRBJ2-2 and V is TRBV4-1, with 7 bases matching TRBD2. Germline-derived CDR1 and CDR2 are MGHRA and YSYEKL. Trimming removed 1 base from V and 4 bases from J; junction bases left unmatched: 9. The CDR3 is made up of 17 amino acids. CDR3 bases: TGCGCCAGCAGCCAAGGGTGGGGAGGGCCCATCACCGGGGAGCTGTTTTTT. As protein: CASSQGWGGPITGELFF.

The V gene is TRBV21-1, the J gene TRBJ1-3. TRBV21-1 represents a pseudogene. This CDR3 has 16 amino acids. In DNA form, the CDR3 reads TGTGCCAGCAGCCTAGCCTTTAGGGAGAACGGAAACACCATATATTTT. Translation gives CASSLAFRENGNTIYF.

In this sample, this clonotype turned up a few times. The rearrangement joins TRBV5-1 to TRBJ2-1, with a weak D call TRBD2 (5 bases). The germline gives CDR1 SGHRS, CDR2 YFSETQ. Trimming left V 1 base short and J 0 bases short, with 14 bases between. This CDR3 has 17 amino acids. DNA for the CDR3: TGCGCCAGCAGCTTGAGAAGCGGCTCGAGCTCCTACAATGAGCAGTTCTTC. Its translation is CASSLRSGSSSYNEQFF.

The genes are TRBV7-2 and TRBJ2-6; D gene ambiguous. The V end was cut by 6 bases, the J end by 2 bases, with 17 bases between. CDR1 and CDR2 from the germline V gene are SGHTA and FQGNSA. CDR3 length: 17 residues. Here the CDR3 DNA reads TGTGCCAGCAGGAAGAGAGGCAATCTGGCTGGGGCCAACGTCCTGACTTTC. It translates to CASRKRGNLAGANVLTF. Variable domain in full (rest from reference TRBV7-2 and TRBJ2-6): GAGVSQSPSNKVTEKGKDVELRCDPISGHTALYWYRQSLGQGLEFLIYFQGNSAPDKSGLPSDRFSAERTGGSVSTLTIQRTQQEDSAVYLCASRKRGNLAGANVLTFGAGSRLTVL.

This clonotype has only a few counts. This CDR3 reads CASRPRAGNTYNEQFF. The DNA of the CDR3 is TGTGCCAGCAGACCCCGGGCAGGCAACACCTACAATGAGCAGTTCTTC. The chain uses TRBV7-2 and TRBJ2-1; no definite D call. The CDR3 covers 16 residues. Germline V gene sequence: CDR1 SGHTA, CDR2 FQGNSA. V was shortened by 6 bases and J by 2 bases, with 17 bases between the two germline ends.

This chain connects TRBV3-1 to TRBJ1-6; tentatively, D is TRBD1 (6 bases). The V gene lost 1 base and the J gene lost 8 bases, with 21 bases spanning the gap. Germline lookup yields CDR1 LGHDT and CDR2 YNNKEL (reference sequence). The CDR3 is 18 residues long. DNA for the CDR3: TGTGCCAGCAGCCAAGGAAGGGGGTTCTGGGACTCCGATTCACCCCTCCACTTT. It specifies CASSQGRGFWDSDSPLHF.

The chain recombines TRBV7-9 with TRBJ1-2, with D possibly TRBD1 on 5 matching bases. The CDR3 runs 15 residues. Germline CDR1 SEHNR, CDR2 FQNEAQ (reference sequence). Trimming removed 4 bases from V and 2 bases from J, with 14 bases in between. The CDR3 nucleotides are TGTGCCAGCAGCTCTCCCTGGGGGGAAAACTATGGCTACACCTTC. Translated: CASSSPWGENYGYTF. The full variable domain, in which reference TRBV7-9 and TRBJ1-2 provide the parts outside the CDR3, is DTGVSQNPRHKITKRGQNVTFRCDPISEHNRLYWYRQTLGQGPEFLTYFQNEAQLEKSRLLSDRFSAERPKGSFSTLEIQRTEQGDSAMYLCASSSPWGENYGYTFGSGTRLTVV.

In its sample, this clonotype was seen many times. The V gene is TRBV7-2, the J gene TRBJ2-5; 9 bases are shared with TRBD2. The CDR3 extends over 15 amino acids. V shed 3 bases and J 4 bases; nucleotides not matched to a gene: 6. Germline V gives CDR1 SGHTA, CDR2 FQGNSA. The CDR3 sequence: CASSFASGIAETQYF. The CDR3, as DNA: TGTGCCAGCAGCTTCGCTAGCGGGATCGCAGAGACCCAGTACTTC.

In this sample, this clonotype turned up many times. This chain uses TRBV6-2 or TRBV6-3 with TRBJ2-1; the match to TRBD1 covers 8 bases. After removal of 7 bases from V and 8 bases from J, the junction contained 13 bases not matched to a gene. This CDR3 has 15 amino acids. Germline V lookup: CDR1 MNHEY, CDR2 SVGEGT. The CDR3 protein is CASNPGTGGSDEQFF. CDR3 nucleotides: TGTGCCAGCAACCCGGGGACAGGAGGGAGCGATGAGCAGTTCTTC.

The gene calls are TRBV12-3 or TRBV12-4 and TRBJ2-5; 15 bases map to TRBD2. V gave up 5 bases and J gave up 4 bases; unmatched junction bases: 8. The CDR3 contains 17 residues. The CDR3 protein is CASSPPTGLAGGETQYF. CDR3 in DNA: TGTGCCAGCAGTCCACCGACGGGACTAGCGGGAGGAGAGACCCAGTACTTC.

This chain connects TRBV29-1 to TRBJ2-5; D ambiguous. Germline V gene data show CDR1 as SQVTM and CDR2 as ANQGSEA. The CDR3 is 13 amino acids. The V end lost 4 bases, the J end lost 5 bases, and 14 bases lay between the germline ends. The CDR3 DNA is TGCAGCGTTGGTCTTGTAGTGGAGGAGACCCAGTACTTC. Translated: CSVGLVVEETQYF.

V gene TRBV27 combines with J gene TRBJ2-3; no firm D call. V was pared by 4 bases and J by 14 bases, with 10 bases between. CDR3 length: 10 residues. Germline V CDR1 and CDR2: MNHEY, SMNVEV (reference sequence). The CDR3 is CASSSPLGYF. CDR3 nucleotides: TGTGCCAGCAGTTCTCCCCTAGGGTATTTT.

About this clonotype: An end of the junction does not agree with germline; a read error may underlie this. The chain links TRBV3-1 to TRBJ2-1; no reliable D call. The CDR3 sequence is 13 residues long. Per germline, CDR1 LGHDT and CDR2 YNNKEL (reference sequence). The CDR3 DNA reads as TGTGCCAGCAGCCAATTTGCCGGCAATGACCAGTTCTTC. Amino acids: CASSQFAGNDQFF.

This clonotype has a handful of counts. The J gene is TRBJ2-3, the V gene TRBV10-3; no definite D call. Trimming shortened V by 6 bases and J by 0 bases, and 10 bases separated the two germline ends. From germline, CDR1 is ENHRY and CDR2 SYGVKD. CDR3 size: 14 residues. DNA of the CDR3: TGTGCCATCAGCCAGCAGACTAGCACAGATACGCAGTATTTT. Its protein is CAISQQTSTDTQYF.